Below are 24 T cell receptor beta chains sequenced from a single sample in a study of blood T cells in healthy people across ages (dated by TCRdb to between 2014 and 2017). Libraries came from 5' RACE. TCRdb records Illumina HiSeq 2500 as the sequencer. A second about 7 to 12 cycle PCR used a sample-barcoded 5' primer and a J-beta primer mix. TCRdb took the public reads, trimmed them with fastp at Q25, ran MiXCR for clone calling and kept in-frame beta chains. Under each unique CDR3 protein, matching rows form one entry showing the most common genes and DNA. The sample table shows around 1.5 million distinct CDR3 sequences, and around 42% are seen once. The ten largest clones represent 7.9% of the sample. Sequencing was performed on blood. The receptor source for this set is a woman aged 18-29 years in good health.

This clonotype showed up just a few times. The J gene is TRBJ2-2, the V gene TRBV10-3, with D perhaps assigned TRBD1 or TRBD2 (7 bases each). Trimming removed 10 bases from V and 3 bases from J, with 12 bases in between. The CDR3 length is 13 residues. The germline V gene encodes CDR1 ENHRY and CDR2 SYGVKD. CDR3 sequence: CANQGGDTGELFF. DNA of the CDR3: TGTGCCAACCAGGGGGGGGACACCGGGGAGCTGTTTTTT.

In DNA, the CDR3 is TGCAGTGCTAGAGGCCCACAGGGGGCGGGCAATGAGCAGTTCTTC. Translated: CSARGPQGAGNEQFF. The chain has TRBV20-1 and TRBJ2-1; 9 bases match TRBD1. The CDR3 sequence is 15 residues long. Germline V gene sequence: CDR1 DFQATT, CDR2 SNEGSKA (reference sequence). V was pared by 1 base and J by 6 bases, with 7 bases of the junction left unmatched.

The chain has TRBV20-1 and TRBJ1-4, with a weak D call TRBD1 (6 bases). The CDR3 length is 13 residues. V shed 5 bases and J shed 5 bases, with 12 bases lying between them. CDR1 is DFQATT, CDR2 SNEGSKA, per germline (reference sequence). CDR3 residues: CSAQDSKNEKLFF. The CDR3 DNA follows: TGCAGTGCTCAGGACAGCAAAAATGAAAAACTGTTTTTT.

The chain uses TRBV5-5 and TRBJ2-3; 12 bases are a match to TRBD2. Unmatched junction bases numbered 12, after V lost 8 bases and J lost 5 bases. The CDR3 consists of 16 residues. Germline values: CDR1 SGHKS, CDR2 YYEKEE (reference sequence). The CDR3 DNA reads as TGTGCCAGTACCGAACAACTAGCGGGGGGTGTAGATACGCAGTATTTT. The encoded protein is CASTEQLAGGVDTQYF.

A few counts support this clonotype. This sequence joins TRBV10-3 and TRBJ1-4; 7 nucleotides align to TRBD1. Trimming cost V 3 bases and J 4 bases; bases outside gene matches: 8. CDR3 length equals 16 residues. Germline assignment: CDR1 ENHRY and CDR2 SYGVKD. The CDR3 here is CAISDSTTGFNEKLFF. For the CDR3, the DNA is TGTGCCATCAGTGATTCGACGACAGGGTTTAATGAAAAACTGTTTTTT.

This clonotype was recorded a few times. The CDR3 DNA is TGCAGTGCACGATGGACTAGCGGGAGGATTGATACGCAGTATTTT. Protein: CSARWTSGRIDTQYF. The V gene is TRBV20-1, the J gene TRBJ2-3; TRBD2 agrees at 14 bases. This CDR3 is built from 15 residues. Germline assignment: CDR1 DFQATT and CDR2 SNEGSKA (reference sequence). The J segment lost 6 bases and the V segment lost 6 bases, leaving 8 bases of the junction unmatched.

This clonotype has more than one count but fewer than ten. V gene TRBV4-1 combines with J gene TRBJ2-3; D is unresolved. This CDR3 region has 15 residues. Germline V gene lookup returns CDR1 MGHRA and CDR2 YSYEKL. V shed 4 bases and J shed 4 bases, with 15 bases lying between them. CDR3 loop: CASSPRASEPDTQYF. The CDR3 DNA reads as TGCGCCAGCAGCCCCCGAGCCTCAGAGCCAGATACGCAGTATTTT.

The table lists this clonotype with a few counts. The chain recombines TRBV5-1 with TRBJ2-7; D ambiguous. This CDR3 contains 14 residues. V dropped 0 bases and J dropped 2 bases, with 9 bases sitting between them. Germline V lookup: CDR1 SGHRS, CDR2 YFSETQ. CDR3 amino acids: CASSLESGAYEQYF. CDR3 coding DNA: TGCGCCAGCAGCTTGGAGTCTGGAGCCTACGAGCAGTACTTC.

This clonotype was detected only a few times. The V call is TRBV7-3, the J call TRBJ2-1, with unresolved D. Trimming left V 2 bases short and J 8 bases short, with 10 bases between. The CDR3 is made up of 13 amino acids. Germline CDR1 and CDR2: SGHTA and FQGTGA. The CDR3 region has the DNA TGTGCCAGCAGCTTAGATGATCTGCATGAGCAGTTCTTC. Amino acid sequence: CASSLDDLHEQFF.

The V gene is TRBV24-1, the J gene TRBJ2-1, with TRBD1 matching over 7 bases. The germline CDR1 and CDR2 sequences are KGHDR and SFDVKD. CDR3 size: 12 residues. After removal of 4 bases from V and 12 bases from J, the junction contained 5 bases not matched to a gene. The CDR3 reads CATSDRDRSQFF. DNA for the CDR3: TGTGCCACCAGTGACCGGGACAGATCGCAGTTCTTC.

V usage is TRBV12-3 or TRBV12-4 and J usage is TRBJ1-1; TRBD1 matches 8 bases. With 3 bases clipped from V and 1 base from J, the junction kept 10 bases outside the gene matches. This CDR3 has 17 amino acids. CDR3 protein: CASSFSAGGVGNTEAFF. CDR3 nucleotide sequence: TGTGCCAGCAGTTTTTCCGCAGGGGGCGTAGGGAACACTGAAGCTTTCTTT.

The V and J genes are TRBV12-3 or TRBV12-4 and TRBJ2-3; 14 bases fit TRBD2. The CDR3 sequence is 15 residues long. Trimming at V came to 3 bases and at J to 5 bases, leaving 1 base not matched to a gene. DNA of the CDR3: TGTGCCAGCAGTTTCGGACTAGCGGGAGGAGATACGCAGTATTTT. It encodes CASSFGLAGGDTQYF.

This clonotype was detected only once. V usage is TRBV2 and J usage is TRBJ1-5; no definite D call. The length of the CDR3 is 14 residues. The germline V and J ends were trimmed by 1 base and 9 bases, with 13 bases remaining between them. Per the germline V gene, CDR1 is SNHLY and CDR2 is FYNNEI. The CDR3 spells CASSEDGMASPQHF. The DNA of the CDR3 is TGTGCCAGCAGTGAAGACGGGATGGCTTCGCCCCAGCATTTT.

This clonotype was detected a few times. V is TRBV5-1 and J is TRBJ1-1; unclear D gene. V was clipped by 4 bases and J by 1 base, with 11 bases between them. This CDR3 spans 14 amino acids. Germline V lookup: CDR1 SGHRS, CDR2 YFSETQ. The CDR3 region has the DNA TGCGCCAGCAGCCCCGCGACGGGGAACACTGAAGCTTTCTTT. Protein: CASSPATGNTEAFF.

Here the CDR3 reads CASSLYGDSQETQFF. The CDR3 DNA sequence: TGTGCCAGCAGTTTATATGGGGACAGTCAAGAGACCCAGTTCTTC. The J gene is TRBJ2-5, the V gene TRBV27; TRBD1 matches 7 bases. The DNA end favors TRBJ2-1, so the J call may be wrong. CDR1 and CDR2 (germline): MNHEY, SMNVEV (reference sequence). CDR3 length: 15 amino acids.

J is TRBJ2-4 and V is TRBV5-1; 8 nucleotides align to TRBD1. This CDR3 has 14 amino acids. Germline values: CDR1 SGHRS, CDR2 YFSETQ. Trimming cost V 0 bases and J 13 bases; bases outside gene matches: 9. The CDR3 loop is CASSLGTGITWQYF. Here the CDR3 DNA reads TGCGCCAGCAGCTTGGGGACAGGGATTACGTGGCAGTACTTC.

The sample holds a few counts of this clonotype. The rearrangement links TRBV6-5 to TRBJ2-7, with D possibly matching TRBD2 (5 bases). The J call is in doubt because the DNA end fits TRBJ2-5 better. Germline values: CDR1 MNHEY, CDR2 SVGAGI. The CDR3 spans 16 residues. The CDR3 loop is CASSYSIPGTQETQYF. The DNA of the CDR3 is TGTGCCAGCAGTTACTCAATTCCGGGAACCCAAGAGACCCAGTACTTC.

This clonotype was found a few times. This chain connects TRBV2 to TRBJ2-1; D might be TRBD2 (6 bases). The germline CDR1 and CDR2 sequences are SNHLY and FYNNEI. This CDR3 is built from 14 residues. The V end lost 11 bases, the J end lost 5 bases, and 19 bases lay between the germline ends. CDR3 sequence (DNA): TGTGCCGGCCTGCGGGGTTGGGGGAACAATGAGCAGTTCTTC. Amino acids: CAGLRGWGNNEQFF. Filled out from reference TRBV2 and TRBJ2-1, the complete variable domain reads EPEVTQTPSHQVTQMGQEVILRCVPISNHLYFYWYRQILGQKVEFLVSFYNNEISEKSEIFDDQFSVERPDGSNFTLKIRSTKLEDSAMYFCAGLRGWGNNEQFFGPGTRLTVL.

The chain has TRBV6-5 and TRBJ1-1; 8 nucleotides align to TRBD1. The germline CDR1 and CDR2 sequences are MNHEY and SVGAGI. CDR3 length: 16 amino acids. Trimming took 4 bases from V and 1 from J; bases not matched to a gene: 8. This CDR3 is CASSSLSGGGNTEAFF. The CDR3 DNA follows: TGTGCCAGCAGTTCCTTGTCAGGGGGCGGGAACACTGAAGCTTTCTTT.

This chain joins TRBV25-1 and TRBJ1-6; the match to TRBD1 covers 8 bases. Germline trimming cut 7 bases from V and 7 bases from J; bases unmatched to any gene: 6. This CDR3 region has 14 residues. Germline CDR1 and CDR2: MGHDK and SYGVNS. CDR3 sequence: CASTYQGANSPLHF. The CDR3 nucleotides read TGTGCCAGCACCTATCAGGGGGCCAATTCACCCCTCCACTTT.

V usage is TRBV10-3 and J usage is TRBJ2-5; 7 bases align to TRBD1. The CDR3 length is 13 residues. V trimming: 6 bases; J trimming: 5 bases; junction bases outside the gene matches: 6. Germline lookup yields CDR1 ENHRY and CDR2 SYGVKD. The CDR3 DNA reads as TGTGCCATCAGGAAGGGGGCGGAGGAGACCCAGTACTTC. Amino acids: CAIRKGAEETQYF.

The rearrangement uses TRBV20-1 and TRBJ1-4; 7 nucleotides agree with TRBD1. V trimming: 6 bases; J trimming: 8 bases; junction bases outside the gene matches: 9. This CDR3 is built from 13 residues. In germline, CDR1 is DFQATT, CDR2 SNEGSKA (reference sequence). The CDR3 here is CSASDRVEEKLFF. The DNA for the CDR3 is TGCAGTGCGAGCGACAGGGTTGAGGAAAAACTGTTTTTT.

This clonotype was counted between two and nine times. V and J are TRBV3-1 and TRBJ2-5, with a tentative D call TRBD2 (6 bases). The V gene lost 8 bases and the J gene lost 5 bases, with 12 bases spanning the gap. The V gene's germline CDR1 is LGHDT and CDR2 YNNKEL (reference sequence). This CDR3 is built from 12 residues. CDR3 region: CASGGPLETQYF. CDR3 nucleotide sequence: TGTGCCAGCGGAGGGCCTCTGGAGACCCAGTACTTC.

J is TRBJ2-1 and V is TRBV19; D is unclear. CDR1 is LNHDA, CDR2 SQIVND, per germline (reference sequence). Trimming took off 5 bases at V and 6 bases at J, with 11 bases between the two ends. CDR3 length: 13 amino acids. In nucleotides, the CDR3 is TGTGCCAGTAGTCCGGTTGAGGTCAATGAGCAGTTCTTC. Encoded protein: CASSPVEVNEQFF.